This entry concerns a single TCR beta chain. Its cognate antigen is unknown. This entry is derived from a study of CD8 T cells in ankylosing spondylitis. Germline V gives CDR1 SGHRS, CDR2 YFSETQ. The CDR3 has 19 amino acids. Trimming took 2 bases from V and 8 from J; bases not matched to a gene: 17. TCRdb fed the 5' RACE reads into MiXCR, producing one record per CDR3 protein. The sample lists approximately 540,000 distinct CDR3 sequences, roughly an eighth occurring once. Study-level findings and limits: Made up of eight highly homologous variants, a TCR beta motif appeared characteristic of ankylosing spondylitis blood. The disease-linked clones had a CD8+ phenotype and low blood frequencies. Disease-linked clones were reportedly significantly enriched in matched ankylosing spondylitis synovial fluid.

The sample taken for sequencing was blood, either unsorted or a sorted T cell fraction (not recorded which). This clonotype was obtained from a male donor with ankylosing spondylitis. The chain is built from TRBV5-1 and TRBJ2-1; 12 bases match TRBD2. The CDR3 spells CASSLTPGLAGGPGDEQFF. CDR3 bases: TGCGCCAGCAGCTTAACCCCCGGGCTAGCGGGAGGGCCTGGGGATGAGCAGTTCTTC. Supplemented by reference TRBV5-1 and TRBJ2-1, the full variable domain reads KAGVTQTPRYLIKTRGQQVTLSCSPISGHRSVSWYQQTPGQGLQFLFEYFSETQRNKGNFPGRFSGRQFSNSRSEMNVSTLELGDSALYLCASSLTPGLAGGPGDEQFFGPGTRLTVL.